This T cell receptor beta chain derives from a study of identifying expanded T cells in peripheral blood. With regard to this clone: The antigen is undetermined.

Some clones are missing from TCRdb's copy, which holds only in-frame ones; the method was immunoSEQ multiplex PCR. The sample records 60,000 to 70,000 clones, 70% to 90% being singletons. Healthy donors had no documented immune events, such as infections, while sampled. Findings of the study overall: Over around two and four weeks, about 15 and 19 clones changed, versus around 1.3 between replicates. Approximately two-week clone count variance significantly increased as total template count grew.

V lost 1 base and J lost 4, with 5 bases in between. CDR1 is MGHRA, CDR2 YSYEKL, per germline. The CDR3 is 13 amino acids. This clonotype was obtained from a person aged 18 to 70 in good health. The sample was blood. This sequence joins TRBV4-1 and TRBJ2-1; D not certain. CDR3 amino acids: CASSQGGYNEQFF. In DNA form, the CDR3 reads TGCGCCAGCAGCCAAGGGGGATACAATGAGCAGTTCTTC.